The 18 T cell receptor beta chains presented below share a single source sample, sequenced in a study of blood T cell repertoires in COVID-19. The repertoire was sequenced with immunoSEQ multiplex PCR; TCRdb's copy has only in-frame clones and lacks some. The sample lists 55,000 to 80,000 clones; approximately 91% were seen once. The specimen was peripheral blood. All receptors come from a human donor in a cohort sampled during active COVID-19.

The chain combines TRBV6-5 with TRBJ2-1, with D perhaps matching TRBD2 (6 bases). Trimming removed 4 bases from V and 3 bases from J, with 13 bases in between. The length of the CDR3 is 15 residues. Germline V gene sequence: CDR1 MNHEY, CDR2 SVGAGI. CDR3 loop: CASSSRWRGYNEQFF. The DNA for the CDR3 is TGTGCCAGCAGTTCAAGGTGGAGGGGCTACAATGAGCAGTTCTTC.

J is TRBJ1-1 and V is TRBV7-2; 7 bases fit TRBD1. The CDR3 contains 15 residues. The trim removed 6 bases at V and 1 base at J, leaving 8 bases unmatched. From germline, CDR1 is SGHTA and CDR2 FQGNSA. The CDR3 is CASSSTGTANTEAFF. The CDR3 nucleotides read TGTGCCAGCAGTTCTACCGGGACAGCGAACACTGAAGCTTTCTTT.

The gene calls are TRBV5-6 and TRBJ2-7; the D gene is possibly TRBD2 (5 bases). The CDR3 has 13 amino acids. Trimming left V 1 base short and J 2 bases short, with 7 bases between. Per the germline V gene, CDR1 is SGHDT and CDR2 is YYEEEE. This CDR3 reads CASSLRGTYEQYF. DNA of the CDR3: TGTGCCAGCAGCTTGCGGGGTACCTACGAGCAGTACTTC. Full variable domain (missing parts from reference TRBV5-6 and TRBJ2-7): DAGVTQSPTHLIKTRGQQVTLRCSPKSGHDTVSWYQQALGQGPQFIFQYYEEEERQRGNFPDRFSGHQFPNYSSELNVNALLLGDSALYLCASSLRGTYEQYFGPGTRLTVT.

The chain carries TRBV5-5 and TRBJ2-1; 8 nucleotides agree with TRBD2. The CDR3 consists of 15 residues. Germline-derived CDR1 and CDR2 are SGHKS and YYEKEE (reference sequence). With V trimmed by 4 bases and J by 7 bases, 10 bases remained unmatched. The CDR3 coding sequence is TGTGCCAGCAGCCGCGGAAGCGGGAGCGGGAATGAGCAGTTCTTC. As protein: CASSRGSGSGNEQFF. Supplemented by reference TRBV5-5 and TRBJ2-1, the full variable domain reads DAGVTQSPTHLIKTRGQQVTLRCSPISGHKSVSWYQQVLGQGPQFIFQYYEKEERGRGNFPDRFSARQFPNYSSELNVNALLLGDSALYLCASSRGSGSGNEQFFGPGTRLTVL.

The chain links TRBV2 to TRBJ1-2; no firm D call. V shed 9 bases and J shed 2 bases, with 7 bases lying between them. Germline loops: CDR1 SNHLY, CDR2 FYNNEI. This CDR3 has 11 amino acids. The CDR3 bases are TGTGCCAGGGGAGAGAACTATGGCTACACCTTC. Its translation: CARGENYGYTF.

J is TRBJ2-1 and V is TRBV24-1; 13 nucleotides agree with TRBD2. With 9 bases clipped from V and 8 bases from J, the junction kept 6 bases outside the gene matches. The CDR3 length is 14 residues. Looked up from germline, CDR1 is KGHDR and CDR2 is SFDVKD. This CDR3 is CATRGLAGVDEQFF. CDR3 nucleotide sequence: TGTGCCACCCGTGGACTAGCGGGAGTGGATGAGCAGTTCTTC.

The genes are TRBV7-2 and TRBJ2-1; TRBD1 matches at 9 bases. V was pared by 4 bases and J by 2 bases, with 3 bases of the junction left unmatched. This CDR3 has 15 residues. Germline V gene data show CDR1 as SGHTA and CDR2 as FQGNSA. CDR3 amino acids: CASSWGQGTYNEQFF. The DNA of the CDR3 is TGTGCCAGCAGCTGGGGACAGGGTACCTACAATGAGCAGTTCTTC.

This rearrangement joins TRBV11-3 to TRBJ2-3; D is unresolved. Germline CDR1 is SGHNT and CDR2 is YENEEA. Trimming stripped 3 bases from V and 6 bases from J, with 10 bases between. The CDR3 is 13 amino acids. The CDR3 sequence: CASSFYSMDTQYF. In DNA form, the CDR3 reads TGTGCCAGCAGCTTCTATTCTATGGATACGCAGTATTTT. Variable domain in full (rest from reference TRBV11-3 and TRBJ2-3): EAGVVQSPRYKIIEKKQPVAFWCNPISGHNTLYWYLQNLGQGPELLIRYENEEAVDDSQLPKDRFSAERLKGVDSTLKIQPAELGDSAVYLCASSFYSMDTQYFGPGTRLTVL.

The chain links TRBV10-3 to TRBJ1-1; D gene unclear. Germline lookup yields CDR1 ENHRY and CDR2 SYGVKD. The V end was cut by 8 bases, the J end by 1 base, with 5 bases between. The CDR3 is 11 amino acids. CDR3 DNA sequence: TGTGCCATCCGCAGGAACACTGAAGCTTTCTTT. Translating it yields CAIRRNTEAFF.

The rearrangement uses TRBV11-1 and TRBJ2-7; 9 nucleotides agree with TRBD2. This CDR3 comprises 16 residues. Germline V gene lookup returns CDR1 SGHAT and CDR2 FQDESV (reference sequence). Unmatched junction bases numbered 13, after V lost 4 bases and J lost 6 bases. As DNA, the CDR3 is TGTGCCAGCAGCTATTACAAGGGACTAGCCTCTCTCGAGCAGTACTTC. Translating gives CASSYYKGLASLEQYF.

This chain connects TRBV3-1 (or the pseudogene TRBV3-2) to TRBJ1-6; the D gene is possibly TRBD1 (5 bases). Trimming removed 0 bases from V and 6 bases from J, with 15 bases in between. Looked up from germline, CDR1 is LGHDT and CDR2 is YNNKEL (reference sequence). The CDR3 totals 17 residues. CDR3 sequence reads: CASSQEVGQGSNSPLHF. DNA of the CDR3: TGTGCCAGCAGCCAAGAGGTGGGGCAGGGCAGTAATTCACCCCTCCACTTT.

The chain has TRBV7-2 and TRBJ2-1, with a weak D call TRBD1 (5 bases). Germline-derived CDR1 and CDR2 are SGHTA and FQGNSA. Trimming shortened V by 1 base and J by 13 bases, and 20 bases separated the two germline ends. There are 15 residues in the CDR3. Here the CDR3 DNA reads TGTGCCAGCAGCTTAGATAATAATATGTGGGGCCAACAGTTCTTC. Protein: CASSLDNNMWGQQFF.

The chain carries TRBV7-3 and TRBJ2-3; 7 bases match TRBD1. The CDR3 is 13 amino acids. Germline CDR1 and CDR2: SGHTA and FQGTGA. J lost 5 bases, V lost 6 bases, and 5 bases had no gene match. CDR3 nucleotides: TGTGCCAGCAGTTACAGGGGTGGAGATACGCAGTATTTT. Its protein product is CASSYRGGDTQYF.

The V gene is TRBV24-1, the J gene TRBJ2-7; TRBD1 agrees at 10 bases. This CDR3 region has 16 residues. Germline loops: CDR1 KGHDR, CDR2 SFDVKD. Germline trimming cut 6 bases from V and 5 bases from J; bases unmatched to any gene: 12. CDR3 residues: CATSPASGTGENEQYF. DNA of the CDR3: TGTGCCACCAGTCCTGCTTCCGGGACAGGGGAAAACGAGCAGTACTTC.

The DNA for the CDR3 is TGTGCCAGCAGCCTGCCTGACCGGGGGGGATACGAGCAGTACTTC. It is translated as CASSLPDRGGYEQYF. The chain carries TRBV7-3 and TRBJ2-7; 8 positions agree with TRBD2. The CDR3 runs to 15 residues. Germline trimming cut 5 bases from V and 4 bases from J; bases unmatched to any gene: 10. In germline, CDR1 is SGHTA, CDR2 FQGTGA.

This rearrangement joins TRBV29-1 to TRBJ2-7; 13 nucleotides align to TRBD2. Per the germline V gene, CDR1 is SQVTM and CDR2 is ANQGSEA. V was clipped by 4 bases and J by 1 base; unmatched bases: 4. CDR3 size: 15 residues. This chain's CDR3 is CSVVPLAGGSYEQYF. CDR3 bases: TGCAGCGTTGTTCCACTAGCGGGAGGGTCCTACGAGCAGTACTTC.

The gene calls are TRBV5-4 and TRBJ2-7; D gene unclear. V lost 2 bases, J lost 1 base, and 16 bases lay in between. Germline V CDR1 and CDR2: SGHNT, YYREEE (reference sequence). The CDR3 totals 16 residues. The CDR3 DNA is TGTGCCAGCAGCTTTAGACCCCTCCGGAGTTCCTACGAGCAGTACTTC. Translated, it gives CASSFRPLRSSYEQYF.

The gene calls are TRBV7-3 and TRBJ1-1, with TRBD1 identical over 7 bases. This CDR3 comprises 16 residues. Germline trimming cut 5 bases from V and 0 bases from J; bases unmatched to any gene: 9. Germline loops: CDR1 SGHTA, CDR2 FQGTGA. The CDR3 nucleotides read TGTGCCAGCAGCCCCCGGGACAGTAGATTGAACACTGAAGCTTTCTTT. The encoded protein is CASSPRDSRLNTEAFF.